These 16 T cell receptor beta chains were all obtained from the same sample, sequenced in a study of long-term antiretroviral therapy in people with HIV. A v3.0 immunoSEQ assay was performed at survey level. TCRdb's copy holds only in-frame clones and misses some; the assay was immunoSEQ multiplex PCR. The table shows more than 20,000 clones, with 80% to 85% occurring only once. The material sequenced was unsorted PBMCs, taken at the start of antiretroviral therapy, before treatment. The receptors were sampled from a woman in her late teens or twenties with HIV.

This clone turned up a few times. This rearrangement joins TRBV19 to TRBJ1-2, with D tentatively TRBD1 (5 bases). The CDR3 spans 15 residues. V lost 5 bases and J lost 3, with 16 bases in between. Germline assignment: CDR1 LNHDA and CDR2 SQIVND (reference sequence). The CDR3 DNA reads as TGTGCCAGTAGTCCGCCGGGGACGATAGACTATGGCTACACCTTC. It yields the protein CASSPPGTIDYGYTF.

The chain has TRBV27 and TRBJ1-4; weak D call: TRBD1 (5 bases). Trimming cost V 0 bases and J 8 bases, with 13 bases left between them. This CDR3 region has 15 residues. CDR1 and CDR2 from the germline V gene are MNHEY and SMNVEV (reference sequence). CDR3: CASSLSERGDEKLFF. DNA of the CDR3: TGTGCCAGCAGTTTATCGGAGAGGGGAGACGAAAAACTGTTTTTT.

The CDR3 coding sequence is TGTGCCAGCAGCGACGTGGGCGCCAACTATGGCTACACCTTC. This codes for CASSDVGANYGYTF. The genes are TRBV7-9 and TRBJ1-2; no firm D call. This CDR3 contains 14 residues. V was shortened by 5 bases and J by 2 bases, with 12 bases between the two germline ends. Germline-derived CDR1 and CDR2 are SEHNR and FQNEAQ (reference sequence).

CDR3 sequence (DNA): TGTGCCAGCAGCCCAGGTGGGCGGACTGAAGCTTTCTTT. Protein product: CASSPGGRTEAFF. The genes are TRBV5-4 and TRBJ1-1; D gene uncertain. Trimming stripped 4 bases from V and 5 bases from J, with 12 bases between. CDR1 and CDR2 from the germline V gene are SGHNT and YYREEE (reference sequence). CDR3 length: 13 amino acids.

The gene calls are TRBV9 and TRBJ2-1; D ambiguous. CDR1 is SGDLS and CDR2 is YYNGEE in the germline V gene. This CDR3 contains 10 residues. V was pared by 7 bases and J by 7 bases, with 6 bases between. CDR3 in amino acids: CASAGNEQFF. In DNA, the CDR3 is TGTGCCAGCGCCGGGAATGAGCAGTTCTTC.

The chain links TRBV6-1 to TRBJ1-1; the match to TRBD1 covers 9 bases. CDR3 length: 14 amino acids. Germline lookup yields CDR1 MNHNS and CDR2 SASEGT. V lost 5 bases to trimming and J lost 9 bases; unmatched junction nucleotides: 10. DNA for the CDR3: TGTGCCAGCAGTCTGGGTACGACAGGGGGTAAAGCTTTCTTT. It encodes CASSLGTTGGKAFF.

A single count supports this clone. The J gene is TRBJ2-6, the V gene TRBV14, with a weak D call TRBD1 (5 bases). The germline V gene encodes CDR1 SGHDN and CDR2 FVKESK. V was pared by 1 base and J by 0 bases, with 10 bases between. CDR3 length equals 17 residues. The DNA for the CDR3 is TGTGCCAGCAGCCAAGGACAGCAACCCTCTGGGGCCAACGTCCTGACTTTC. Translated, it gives CASSQGQQPSGANVLTF. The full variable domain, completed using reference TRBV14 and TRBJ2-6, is EAGVTQFPSHSVIEKGQTVTLRCDPISGHDNLYWYRRVMGKEIKFLLHFVKESKQDESGMPNNRFLAERTGGTYSTLKVQPAELEDSGVYFCASSQGQQPSGANVLTFGAGSRLTVL.

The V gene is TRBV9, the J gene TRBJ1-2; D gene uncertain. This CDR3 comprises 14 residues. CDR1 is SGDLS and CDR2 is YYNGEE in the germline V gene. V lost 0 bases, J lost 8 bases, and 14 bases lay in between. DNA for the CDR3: TGTGCCAGCAGCGTAGGGAGTCAGTTTTCCGGCTACACCTTC. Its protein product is CASSVGSQFSGYTF.

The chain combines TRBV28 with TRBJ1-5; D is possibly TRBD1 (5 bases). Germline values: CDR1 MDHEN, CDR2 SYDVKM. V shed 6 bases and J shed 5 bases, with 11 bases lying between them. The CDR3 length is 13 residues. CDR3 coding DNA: TGTGCCAGCAGGCGGCAGGGCCATCAGCCCCAGCATTTT. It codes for CASRRQGHQPQHF.

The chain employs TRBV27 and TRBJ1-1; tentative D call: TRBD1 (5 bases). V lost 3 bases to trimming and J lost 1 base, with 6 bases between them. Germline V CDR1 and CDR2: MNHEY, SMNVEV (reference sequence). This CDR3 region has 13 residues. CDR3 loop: CASSFGGNTEAFF. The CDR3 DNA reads TGTGCCAGCAGTTTCGGGGGGAACACTGAAGCTTTCTTT.

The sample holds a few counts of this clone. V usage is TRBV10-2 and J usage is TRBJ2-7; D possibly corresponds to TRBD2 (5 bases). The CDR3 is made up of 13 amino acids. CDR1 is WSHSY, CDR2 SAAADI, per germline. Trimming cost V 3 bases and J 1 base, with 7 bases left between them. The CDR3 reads CASSDSGSYEQYF. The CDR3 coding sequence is TGCGCCAGCAGTGATTCGGGGTCCTACGAGCAGTACTTC.

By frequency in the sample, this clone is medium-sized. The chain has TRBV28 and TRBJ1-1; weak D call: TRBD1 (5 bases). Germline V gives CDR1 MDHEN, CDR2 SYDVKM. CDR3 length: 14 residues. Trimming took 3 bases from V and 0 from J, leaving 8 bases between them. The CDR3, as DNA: TGTGCCAGCAGTTTGAAGGGGCTGAACACTGAAGCTTTCTTT. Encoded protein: CASSLKGLNTEAFF.

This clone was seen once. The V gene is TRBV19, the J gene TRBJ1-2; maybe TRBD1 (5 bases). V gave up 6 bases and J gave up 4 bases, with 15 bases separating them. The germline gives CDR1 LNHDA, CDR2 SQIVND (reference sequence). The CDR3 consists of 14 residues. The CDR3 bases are TGTGCCAGTAGCCCCCCGGGAGGGACCTATGGCTACACCTTC. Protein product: CASSPPGGTYGYTF. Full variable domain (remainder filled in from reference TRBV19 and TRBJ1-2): DGGITQSPKYLFRKEGQNVTLSCEQNLNHDAMYWYRQDPGQGLRLIYYSQIVNDFQKGDIAEGYSVSREKKESFPLTVTSAQKNPTAFYLCASSPPGGTYGYTFGSGTRLTVV.

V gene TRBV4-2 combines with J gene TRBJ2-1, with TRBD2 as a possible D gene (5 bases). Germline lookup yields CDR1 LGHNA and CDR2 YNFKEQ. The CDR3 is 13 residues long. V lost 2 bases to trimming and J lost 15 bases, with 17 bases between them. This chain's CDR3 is CASSQNTGIMPFF. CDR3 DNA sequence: TGTGCCAGCAGCCAAAATACCGGGATAATGCCGTTCTTC.

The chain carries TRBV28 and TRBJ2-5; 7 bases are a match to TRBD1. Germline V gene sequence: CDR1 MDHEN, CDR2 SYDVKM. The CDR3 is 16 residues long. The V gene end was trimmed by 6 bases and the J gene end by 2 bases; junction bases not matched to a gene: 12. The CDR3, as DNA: TGTGCCAGCAGAGGGTTATTTTGGGGACAGCAAGAGACCCAGTACTTC. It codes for CASRGLFWGQQETQYF.

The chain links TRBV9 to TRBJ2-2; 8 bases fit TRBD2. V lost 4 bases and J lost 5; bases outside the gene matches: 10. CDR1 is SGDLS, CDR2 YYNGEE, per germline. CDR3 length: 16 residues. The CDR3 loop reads CASSPRGGDGTGELFF. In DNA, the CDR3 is TGTGCCAGCAGCCCCCGGGGGGGAGACGGTACCGGGGAGCTGTTTTTT.